These 17 T cell receptor beta chains share one sample of origin, sequenced in a study of T cell responses to AZD1222 COVID-19 vaccine. Data came from immunoSEQ multiplex PCR; TCRdb stores just in-frame clones and leaves some out. Among about 120,000 clones listed, around 87% were seen once. The sample consisted of peripheral blood, taken 28 days after the second AZD1222 dose. The receptors originated from an adult who received the AZD1222 COVID-19 vaccine.

The chain links TRBV27 to TRBJ1-1, with a possible D match to TRBD1 (6 bases). Germline V gene lookup returns CDR1 MNHEY and CDR2 SMNVEV (reference sequence). The CDR3 totals 13 residues. V was trimmed by 5 bases and J by 8 bases, leaving 15 bases between them. CDR3 in DNA: TGTGCCAGCAGTAGTACTCGGGACATAGAAGCTTTCTTT. Translating it yields CASSSTRDIEAFF.

The chain joins TRBV6-2 or TRBV6-3 to TRBJ1-1; D is perhaps TRBD1 (6 bases). Trimming stripped 6 bases from V and 1 base from J, with 18 bases between. CDR1 and CDR2 from the germline V gene are MNHEY and SVGEGT. The CDR3 extends over 16 amino acids. The CDR3: CASSPRAGQRNTEAFF. The CDR3 nucleotides read TGTGCCAGCAGCCCTAGGGCAGGACAGCGGAACACTGAAGCTTTCTTT.

This sequence joins TRBV6-2 or TRBV6-3 and TRBJ2-2; 13 nucleotides match TRBD2. The CDR3 consists of 18 residues. V lost 2 bases and J lost 4; bases outside the gene matches: 7. The germline CDR1 and CDR2 sequences are MNHEY and SVGEGT. In nucleotides, the CDR3 is TGTGCCAGCAGTTACGCTGGACTAGCGGGGGCAGGCACCGGGGAGCTGTTTTTT. It specifies CASSYAGLAGAGTGELFF.

The V gene is TRBV11-3, the J gene TRBJ2-1, with D unresolved. There are 14 residues in the CDR3. V was cut by 5 bases and J by 10 bases, with 18 bases left in between. Germline-derived CDR1 and CDR2 are SGHNT and YENEEA. The CDR3 bases are TGTGCCAGCAGCCTCACCGGGCGCGCCGGCGAGCAGTTCTTC. It encodes CASSLTGRAGEQFF.

This chain connects TRBV9 to TRBJ2-3, with D hard to call. The V end was cut by 3 bases, the J end by 4 bases, with 6 bases between. This CDR3 has 12 amino acids. Germline V gene sequence: CDR1 SGDLS, CDR2 YYNGEE. The CDR3 nucleotides read TGTGCCAGCAGCGAAAGCGCAGATACGCAGTATTTT. Protein sequence: CASSESADTQYF.

The chain has TRBV27 and TRBJ1-2; 8 bases map to TRBD1. The germline gives CDR1 MNHEY, CDR2 SMNVEV (reference sequence). With 5 bases clipped from V and 8 bases from J, the junction kept 13 bases outside the gene matches. The CDR3 totals 15 residues. The CDR3 bases are TGTGCCAGCAGTCGTGGACCCGGGACAGGAAAAGGCTACACCTTC. It codes for CASSRGPGTGKGYTF.

This clone has a single count. The gene calls are TRBV6-5 and TRBJ2-2; tentatively, D is TRBD1 (6 bases). The germline gives CDR1 MNHEY, CDR2 SVGAGI. The CDR3 length is 16 residues. Trimming removed 0 bases at V and 2 bases at J, with 10 bases between. CDR3 protein: CASSYSQGHNTGELFF. The CDR3 DNA reads TGTGCCAGCAGTTACTCCCAGGGACACAACACCGGGGAGCTGTTTTTT.

The chain uses TRBV2 and TRBJ1-3; D is uncertain. Per germline, CDR1 SNHLY and CDR2 FYNNEI. V lost 6 bases, J lost 0 bases, and 18 bases lay in between. The CDR3 consists of 17 residues. The CDR3 here is CASSGPAGGSSGNTIYF. CDR3 coding DNA: TGTGCCAGCAGCGGGCCCGCGGGAGGTAGCTCTGGAAACACCATATATTTT.

The CDR3 bases are TGTGCCAGCCGTCGATGGGACAGGGGTTTCCAGCCCCAGCATTTT. Translated: CASRRWDRGFQPQHF. V is TRBV6-6 and J is TRBJ1-5; 10 nucleotides align to TRBD1. Germline values: CDR1 MNHNY, CDR2 SVGAGI (reference sequence). Trimming cost V 8 bases and J 7 bases; bases outside gene matches: 11. The length of the CDR3 is 15 residues.

The J gene is TRBJ1-3, the V gene TRBV11-2; a possible D gene is TRBD1 (5 bases). CDR1 and CDR2 (germline): SGHAT, FQNNGV. V was pared by 4 bases and J by 0 bases, with 13 bases between. This CDR3 contains 16 residues. The CDR3, as DNA: TGTGCCAGCAGCTATCGGGTGGGGGGCTCTGGAAACACCATATATTTT. Protein product: CASSYRVGGSGNTIYF.

The chain uses TRBV7-3 and TRBJ2-2; TRBD2 matches 8 bases. V shed 0 bases and J 5 bases; nucleotides not matched to a gene: 11. The CDR3 runs 18 residues. Germline-derived CDR1 and CDR2 are SGHTA and FQGTGA. DNA of the CDR3: TGTGCCAGCAGCTTAACGGGCCTCGCGGGGGGCTCTACCGGGGAGCTGTTTTTT. This gives the protein CASSLTGLAGGSTGELFF.

This chain links TRBV2 with TRBJ2-7; 8 nucleotides match TRBD2. The CDR3 has 13 residues. V lost 6 bases, J lost 6 bases, and 7 bases stayed unmatched. Germline CDR1 is SNHLY and CDR2 is FYNNEI. The CDR3 spells CASREFGGGEQYF. The CDR3 DNA reads as TGTGCCAGCAGAGAGTTCGGGGGGGGCGAGCAGTACTTC.

J is TRBJ1-4 and V is TRBV6-1; D is possibly TRBD1 (5 bases). V was pared by 1 base and J by 8 bases, with 23 bases between. The CDR3 has 18 amino acids. CDR1 is MNHNS and CDR2 is SASEGT in the germline V gene. DNA for the CDR3: TGTGCCAGCAGTGAAGATGGGGGGAGGGGCACAAGAGGGGAAAAACTGTTTTTT. Translated, it gives CASSEDGGRGTRGEKLFF.

The chain recombines TRBV9 with TRBJ2-3, with D maybe TRBD2 (6 bases). This CDR3 is 14 amino acids long. Germline CDR1 and CDR2: SGDLS and YYNGEE. Deletions cut 3 bases from V and 0 bases from J, with 8 bases between. CDR3 DNA sequence: TGTGCCAGCAGCGCGGGAGTTAGCACAGATACGCAGTATTTT. It translates to CASSAGVSTDTQYF.

J is TRBJ1-5 and V is TRBV10-3, with 8 bases matching TRBD1. This CDR3 is built from 14 residues. The V gene's germline CDR1 is ENHRY and CDR2 SYGVKD. V shed 3 bases and J 3 bases; nucleotides not matched to a gene: 1. CDR3: CAISEQGVNQPQHF. DNA of the CDR3: TGTGCCATCAGTGAACAGGGGGTCAATCAGCCCCAGCATTTT.

V gene TRBV27 combines with J gene TRBJ1-6, with D unclear. Trimming took off 8 bases at V and 7 bases at J, with 27 bases between the two ends. The CDR3 sequence is 18 residues long. The germline gives CDR1 MNHEY, CDR2 SMNVEV (reference sequence). The CDR3 protein is CASRLNYVEGYRNSPLHF. In nucleotides, the CDR3 is TGTGCCAGCCGCCTAAACTACGTCGAGGGATATCGGAATTCACCCCTCCACTTT.

This chain links TRBV2 with TRBJ1-6; D is uncertain. CDR1 and CDR2 (germline): SNHLY, FYNNEI. The CDR3 sequence is 13 residues long. V gave up 5 bases and J gave up 10 bases, with 12 bases separating them. The CDR3 sequence is CASSISGRSPLHF. In DNA, the CDR3 is TGTGCCAGCAGTATTTCGGGGAGATCACCCCTCCACTTT.